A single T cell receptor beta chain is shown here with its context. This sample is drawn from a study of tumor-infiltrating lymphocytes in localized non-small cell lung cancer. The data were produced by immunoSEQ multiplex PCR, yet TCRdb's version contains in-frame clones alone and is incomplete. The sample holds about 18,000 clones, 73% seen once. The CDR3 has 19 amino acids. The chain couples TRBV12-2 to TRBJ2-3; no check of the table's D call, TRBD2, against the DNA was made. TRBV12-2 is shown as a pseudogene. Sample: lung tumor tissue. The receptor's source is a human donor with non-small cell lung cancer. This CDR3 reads CASRPRAGRGGLGTDTQYF. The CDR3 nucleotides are TGTGCAAGTCGCCCCCGAGCGGGGCGGGGGGGCCTCGGCACAGATACGCAGTATTTT.